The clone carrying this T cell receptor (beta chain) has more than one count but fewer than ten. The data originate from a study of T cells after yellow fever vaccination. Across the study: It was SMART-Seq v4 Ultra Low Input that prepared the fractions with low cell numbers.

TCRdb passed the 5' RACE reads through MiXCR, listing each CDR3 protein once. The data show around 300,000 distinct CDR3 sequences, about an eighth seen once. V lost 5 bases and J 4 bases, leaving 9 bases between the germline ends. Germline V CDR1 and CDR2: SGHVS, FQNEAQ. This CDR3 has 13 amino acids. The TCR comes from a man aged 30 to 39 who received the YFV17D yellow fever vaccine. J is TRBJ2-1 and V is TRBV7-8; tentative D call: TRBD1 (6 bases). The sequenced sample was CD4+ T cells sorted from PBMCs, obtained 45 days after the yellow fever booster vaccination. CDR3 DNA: TGTGCCAGCAGCCCCAGGGGTTACAATGAGCAGTTCTTC. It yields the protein CASSPRGYNEQFF. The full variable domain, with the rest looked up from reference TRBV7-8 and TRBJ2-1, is GAGVSQSPRYKVAKRGQDVALRCDPISGHVSLFWYQQALGQGPEFLTYFQNEAQLDKSGLPSDRFFAERPEGSVSTLKIQRTQQEDSAVYLCASSPRGYNEQFFGPGTRLTVL.